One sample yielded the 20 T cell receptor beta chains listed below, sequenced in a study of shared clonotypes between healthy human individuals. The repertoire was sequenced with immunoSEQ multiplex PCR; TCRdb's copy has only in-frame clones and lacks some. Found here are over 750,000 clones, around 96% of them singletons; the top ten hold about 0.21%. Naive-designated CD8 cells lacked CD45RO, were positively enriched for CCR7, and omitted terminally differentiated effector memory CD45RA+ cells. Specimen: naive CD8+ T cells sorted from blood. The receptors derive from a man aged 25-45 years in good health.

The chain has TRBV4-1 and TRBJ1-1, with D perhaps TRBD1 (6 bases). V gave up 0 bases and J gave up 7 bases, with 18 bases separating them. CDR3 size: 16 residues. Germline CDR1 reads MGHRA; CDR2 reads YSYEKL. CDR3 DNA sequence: TGCGCCAGCAGCCAAGATCTAGTTGGGGGGCTGGGTGAAGCTTTCTTT. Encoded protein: CASSQDLVGGLGEAFF.

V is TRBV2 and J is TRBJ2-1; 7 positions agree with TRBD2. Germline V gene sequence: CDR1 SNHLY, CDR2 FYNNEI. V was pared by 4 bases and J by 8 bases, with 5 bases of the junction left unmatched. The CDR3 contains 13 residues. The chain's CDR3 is CASSGAGRDEQFF. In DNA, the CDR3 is TGTGCCAGCAGTGGGGCAGGGAGGGATGAGCAGTTCTTC. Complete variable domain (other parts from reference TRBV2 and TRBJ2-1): EPEVTQTPSHQVTQMGQEVILRCVPISNHLYFYWYRQILGQKVEFLVSFYNNEISEKSEIFDDQFSVERPDGSNFTLKIRSTKLEDSAMYFCASSGAGRDEQFFGPGTRLTVL.

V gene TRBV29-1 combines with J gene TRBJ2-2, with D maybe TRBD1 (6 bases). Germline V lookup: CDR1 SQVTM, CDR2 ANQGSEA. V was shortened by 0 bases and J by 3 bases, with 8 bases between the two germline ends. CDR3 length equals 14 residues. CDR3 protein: CSVEDRQDTGELFF. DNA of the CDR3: TGCAGCGTTGAAGATCGACAGGACACCGGGGAGCTGTTTTTT.

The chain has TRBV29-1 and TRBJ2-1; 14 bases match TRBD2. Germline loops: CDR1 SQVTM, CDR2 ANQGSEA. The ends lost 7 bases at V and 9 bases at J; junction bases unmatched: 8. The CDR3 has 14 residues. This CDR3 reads CSGAGLAGVSEQFF. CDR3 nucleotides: TGCAGCGGGGCGGGACTAGCGGGAGTCTCTGAGCAGTTCTTC.

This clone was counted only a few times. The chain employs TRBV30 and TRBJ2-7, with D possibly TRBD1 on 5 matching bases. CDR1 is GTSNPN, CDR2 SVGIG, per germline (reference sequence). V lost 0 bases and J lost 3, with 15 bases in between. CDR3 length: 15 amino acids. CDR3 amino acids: CAWSVPRQSIYEQYF. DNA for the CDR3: TGTGCCTGGAGTGTACCCCGACAGAGCATCTACGAGCAGTACTTC.

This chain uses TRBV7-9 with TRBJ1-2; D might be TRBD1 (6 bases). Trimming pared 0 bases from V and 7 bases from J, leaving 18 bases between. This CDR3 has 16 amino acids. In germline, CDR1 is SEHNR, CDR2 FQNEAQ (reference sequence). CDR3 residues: CASSLARGMERFGYTF. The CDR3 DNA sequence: TGTGCCAGCAGCTTAGCCAGGGGAATGGAAAGGTTTGGCTACACCTTC.

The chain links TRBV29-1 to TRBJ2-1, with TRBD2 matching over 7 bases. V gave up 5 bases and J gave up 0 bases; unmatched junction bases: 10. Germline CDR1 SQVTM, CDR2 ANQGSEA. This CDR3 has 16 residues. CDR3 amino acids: CSVPGSGDPSYNEQFF. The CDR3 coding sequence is TGCAGCGTTCCAGGGAGCGGGGACCCCTCCTACAATGAGCAGTTCTTC.

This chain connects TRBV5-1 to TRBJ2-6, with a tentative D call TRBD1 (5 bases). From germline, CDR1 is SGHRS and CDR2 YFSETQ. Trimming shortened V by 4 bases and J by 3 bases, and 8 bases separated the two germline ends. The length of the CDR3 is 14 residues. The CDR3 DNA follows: TGCGCCAGCAGCGACCAGGGTGGGGCCAACGTCCTGACTTTC. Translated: CASSDQGGANVLTF.

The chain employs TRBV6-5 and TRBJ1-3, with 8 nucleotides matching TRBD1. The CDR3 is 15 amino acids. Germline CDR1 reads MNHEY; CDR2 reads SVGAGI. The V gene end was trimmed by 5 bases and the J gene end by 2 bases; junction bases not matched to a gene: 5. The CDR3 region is CASSPTGGTGNTIYF. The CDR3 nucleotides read TGTGCCAGCAGTCCTACAGGGGGTACTGGAAACACCATATATTTT.

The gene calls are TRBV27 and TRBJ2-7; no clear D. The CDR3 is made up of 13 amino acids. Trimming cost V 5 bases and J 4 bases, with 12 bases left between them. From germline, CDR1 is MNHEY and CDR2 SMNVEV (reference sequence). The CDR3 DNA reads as TGTGCCAGCAGTCGAGACTCCGGGTACGAGCAGTACTTC. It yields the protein CASSRDSGYEQYF.

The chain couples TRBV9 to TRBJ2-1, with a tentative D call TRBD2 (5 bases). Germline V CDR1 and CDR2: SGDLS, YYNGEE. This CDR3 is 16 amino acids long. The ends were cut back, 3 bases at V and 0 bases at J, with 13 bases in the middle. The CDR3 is CASSDPDGVSYNEQFF. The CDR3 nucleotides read TGTGCCAGCAGCGATCCGGACGGGGTCTCCTACAATGAGCAGTTCTTC. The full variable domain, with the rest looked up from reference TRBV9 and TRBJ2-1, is DSGVTQTPKHLITATGQRVTLRCSPRSGDLSVYWYQQSLDQGLQFLIQYYNGEERAKGNILERFSAQQFPDLHSELNLSSLELGDSALYFCASSDPDGVSYNEQFFGPGTRLTVL.

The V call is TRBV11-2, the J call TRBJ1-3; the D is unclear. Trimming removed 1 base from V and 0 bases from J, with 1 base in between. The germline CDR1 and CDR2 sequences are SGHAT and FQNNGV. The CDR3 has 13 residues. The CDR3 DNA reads TGTGCCAGCAGCTTAGTCTCTGGAAACACCATATATTTT. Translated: CASSLVSGNTIYF. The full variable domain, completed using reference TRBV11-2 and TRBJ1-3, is EAGVAQSPRYKIIEKRQSVAFWCNPISGHATLYWYQQILGQGPKLLIQFQNNGVVDDSQLPKDRFSAERLKGVDSTLKIQPAKLEDSAVYLCASSLVSGNTIYFGEGSWLTVV.

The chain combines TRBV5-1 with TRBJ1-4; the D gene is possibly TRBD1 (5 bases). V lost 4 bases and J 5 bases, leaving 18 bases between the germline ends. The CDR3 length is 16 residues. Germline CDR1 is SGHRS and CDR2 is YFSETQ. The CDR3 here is CASSVDPQVVNEKLFF. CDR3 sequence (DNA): TGCGCCAGCAGCGTCGATCCACAGGTTGTAAATGAAAAACTGTTTTTT.

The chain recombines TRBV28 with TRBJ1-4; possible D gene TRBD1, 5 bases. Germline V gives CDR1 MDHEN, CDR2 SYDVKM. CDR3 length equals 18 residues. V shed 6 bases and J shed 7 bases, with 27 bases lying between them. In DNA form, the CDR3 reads TGTGCCAGCAGGAAAAGAACCCGAAGTATTACGGGGACTGAAAAACTGTTTTTT. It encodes CASRKRTRSITGTEKLFF.

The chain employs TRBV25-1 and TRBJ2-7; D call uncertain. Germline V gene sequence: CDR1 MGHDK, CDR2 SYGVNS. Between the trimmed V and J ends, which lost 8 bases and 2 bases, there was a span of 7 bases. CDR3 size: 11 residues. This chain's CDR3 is CASASAYEQYF. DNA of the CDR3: TGTGCCAGCGCTAGTGCCTACGAGCAGTACTTC.

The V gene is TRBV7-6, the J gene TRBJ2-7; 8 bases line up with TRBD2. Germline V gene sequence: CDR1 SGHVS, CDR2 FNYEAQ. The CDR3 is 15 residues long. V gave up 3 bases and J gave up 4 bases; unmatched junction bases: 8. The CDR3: CASSFRAGASYEQYF. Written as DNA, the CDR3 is TGTGCCAGCAGCTTCCGAGCGGGAGCCTCTTACGAGCAGTACTTC.

The CDR3 DNA follows: TGTGCCAGCAGCCACGGGACAGGACTCTATGGCTACACCTTC. Residues: CASSHGTGLYGYTF. The chain is built from TRBV28 and TRBJ1-2, with 8 bases fitting TRBD1. Germline V gene sequence: CDR1 MDHEN, CDR2 SYDVKM. The junction had 7 bases not matched to a gene; V was cut back by 6 bases and J by 4 bases. The CDR3 has 14 amino acids.

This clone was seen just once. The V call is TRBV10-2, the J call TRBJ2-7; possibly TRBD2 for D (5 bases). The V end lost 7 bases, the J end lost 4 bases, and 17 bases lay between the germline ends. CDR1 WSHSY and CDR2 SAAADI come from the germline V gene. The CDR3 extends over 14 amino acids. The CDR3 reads CASTKGAGPYEQYF. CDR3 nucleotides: TGCGCCAGCACCAAAGGCGCGGGCCCGTACGAGCAGTACTTC.

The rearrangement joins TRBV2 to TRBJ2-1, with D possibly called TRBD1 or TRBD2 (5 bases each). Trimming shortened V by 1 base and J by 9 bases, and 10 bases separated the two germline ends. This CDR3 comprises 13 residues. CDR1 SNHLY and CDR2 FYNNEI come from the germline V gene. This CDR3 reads CASSEVYGAEQFF. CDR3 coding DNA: TGTGCCAGCAGTGAAGTATACGGGGCTGAGCAGTTCTTC. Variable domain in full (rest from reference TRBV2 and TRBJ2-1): EPEVTQTPSHQVTQMGQEVILRCVPISNHLYFYWYRQILGQKVEFLVSFYNNEISEKSEIFDDQFSVERPDGSNFTLKIRSTKLEDSAMYFCASSEVYGAEQFFGPGTRLTVL.

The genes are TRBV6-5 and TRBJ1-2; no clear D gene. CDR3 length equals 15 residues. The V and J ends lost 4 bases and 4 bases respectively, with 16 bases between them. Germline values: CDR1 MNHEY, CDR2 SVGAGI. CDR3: CASSFSGHSPYGYTF. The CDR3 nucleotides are TGTGCCAGCAGTTTCTCCGGTCACTCCCCCTATGGCTACACCTTC.